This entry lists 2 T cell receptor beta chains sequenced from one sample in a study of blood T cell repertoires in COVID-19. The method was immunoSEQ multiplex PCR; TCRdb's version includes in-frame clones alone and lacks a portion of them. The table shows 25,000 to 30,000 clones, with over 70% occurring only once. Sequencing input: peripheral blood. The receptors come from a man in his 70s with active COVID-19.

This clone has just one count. The CDR3 spells CAIREMRGYTEAFF. DNA of the CDR3: TGTGCCATCAGGGAAATGCGAGGGTACACTGAAGCTTTCTTT. V usage is TRBV10-3 and J usage is TRBJ1-1; no clear D. CDR1 ENHRY and CDR2 SYGVKD come from the germline V gene. Trimming left V 6 bases short and J 3 bases short, with 14 bases between. The CDR3 extends over 14 amino acids.

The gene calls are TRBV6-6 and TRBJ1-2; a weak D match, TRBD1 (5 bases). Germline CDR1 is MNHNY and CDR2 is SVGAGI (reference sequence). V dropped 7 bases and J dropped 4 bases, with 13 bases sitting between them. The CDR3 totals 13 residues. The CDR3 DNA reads TGTGCCAGCACCATGACAGCGTTCTATGGCTACACCTTC. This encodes CASTMTAFYGYTF.